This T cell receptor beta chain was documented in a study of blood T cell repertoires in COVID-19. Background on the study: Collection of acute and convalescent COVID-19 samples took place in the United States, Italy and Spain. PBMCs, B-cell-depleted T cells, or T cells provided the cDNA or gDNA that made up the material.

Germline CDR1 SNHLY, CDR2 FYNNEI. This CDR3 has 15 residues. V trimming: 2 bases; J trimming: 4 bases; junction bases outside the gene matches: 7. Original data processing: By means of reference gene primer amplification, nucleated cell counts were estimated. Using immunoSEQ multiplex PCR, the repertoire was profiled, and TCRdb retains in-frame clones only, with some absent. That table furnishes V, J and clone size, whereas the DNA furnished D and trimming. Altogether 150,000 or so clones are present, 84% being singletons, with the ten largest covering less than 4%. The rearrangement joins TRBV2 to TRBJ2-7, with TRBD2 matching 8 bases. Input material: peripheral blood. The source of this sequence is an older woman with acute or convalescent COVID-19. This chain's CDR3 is CASSEPYSGSYEQYF. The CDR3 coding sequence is TGTGCCAGCAGTGAACCGTACAGCGGGAGTTACGAGCAGTACTTC.